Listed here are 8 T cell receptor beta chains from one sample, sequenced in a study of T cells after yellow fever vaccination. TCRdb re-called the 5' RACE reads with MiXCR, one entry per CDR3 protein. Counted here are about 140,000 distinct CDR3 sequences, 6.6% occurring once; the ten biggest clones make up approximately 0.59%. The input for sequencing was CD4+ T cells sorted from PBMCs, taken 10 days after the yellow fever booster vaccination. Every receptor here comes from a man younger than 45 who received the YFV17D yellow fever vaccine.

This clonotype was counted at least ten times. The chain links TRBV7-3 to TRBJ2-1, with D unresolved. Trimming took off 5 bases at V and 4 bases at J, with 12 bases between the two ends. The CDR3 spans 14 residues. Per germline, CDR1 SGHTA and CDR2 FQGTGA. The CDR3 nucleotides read TGTGCCAGCAGCCTAGGAGATTTTTACAATGAGCAGTTCTTC. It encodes CASSLGDFYNEQFF.

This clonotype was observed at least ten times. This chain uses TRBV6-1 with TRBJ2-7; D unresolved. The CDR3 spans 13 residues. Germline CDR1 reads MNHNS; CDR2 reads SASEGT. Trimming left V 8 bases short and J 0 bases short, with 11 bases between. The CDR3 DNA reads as TGTGCCAGCGCCACCTCAAACTCCTACGAGCAGTACTTC. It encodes CASATSNSYEQYF.

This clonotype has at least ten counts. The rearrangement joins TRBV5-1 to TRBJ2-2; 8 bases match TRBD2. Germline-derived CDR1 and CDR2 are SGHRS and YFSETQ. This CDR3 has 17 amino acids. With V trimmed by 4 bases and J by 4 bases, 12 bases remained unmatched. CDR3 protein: CASSPPGSGSVTGELFF. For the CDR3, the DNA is TGCGCCAGCAGCCCGCCCGGGAGCGGGAGTGTCACCGGGGAGCTGTTTTTT.

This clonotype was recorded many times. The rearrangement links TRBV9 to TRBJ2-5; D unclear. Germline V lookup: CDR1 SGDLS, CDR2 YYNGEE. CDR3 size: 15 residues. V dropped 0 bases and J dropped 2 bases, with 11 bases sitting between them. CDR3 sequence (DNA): TGTGCCAGCAGCGTAGGGGGTCCCCCACAAGAGACCCAGTACTTC. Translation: CASSVGGPPQETQYF.

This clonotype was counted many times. The CDR3 spells CSAQALPSSYEQYF. As DNA, the CDR3 is TGCAGTGCCCAGGCCCTCCCGAGCTCCTACGAGCAGTACTTC. The chain combines TRBV20-1 with TRBJ2-7; the D is unclear. The V end lost 6 bases, the J end lost 0 bases, and 15 bases lay between the germline ends. The CDR3 contains 14 residues. Germline V gives CDR1 DFQATT, CDR2 SNEGSKA (reference sequence).

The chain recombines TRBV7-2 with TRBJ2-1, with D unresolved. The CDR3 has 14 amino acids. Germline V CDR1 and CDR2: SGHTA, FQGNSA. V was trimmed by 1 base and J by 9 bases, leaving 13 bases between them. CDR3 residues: CASSLGPIFGEQFF. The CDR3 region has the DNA TGTGCCAGCAGCTTAGGACCGATTTTTGGTGAGCAGTTCTTC.

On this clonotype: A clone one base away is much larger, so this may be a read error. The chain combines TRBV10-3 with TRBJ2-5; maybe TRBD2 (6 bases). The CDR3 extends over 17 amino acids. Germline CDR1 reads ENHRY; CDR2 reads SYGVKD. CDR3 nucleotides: TGTGCCAACAGTGCTACCCTCGTCCCACGGGAGCAAGAGACCCAGTACTTC. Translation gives CANSATLVPREQETQYF.

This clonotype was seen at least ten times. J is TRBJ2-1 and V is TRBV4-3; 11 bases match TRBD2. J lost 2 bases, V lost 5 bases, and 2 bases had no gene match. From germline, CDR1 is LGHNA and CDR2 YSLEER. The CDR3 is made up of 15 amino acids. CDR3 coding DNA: TGCGCCAGCAGCTTGACTAGCGGGGCCTACAATGAGCAGTTCTTC. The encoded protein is CASSLTSGAYNEQFF.